These 27 T cell receptor beta chains share one sample of origin, sequenced in a study of spatial heterogeneity in lung cancer. TCRdb re-called the 5' RACE reads with MiXCR, one entry per CDR3 protein. The sample consists of about 17,000 distinct CDR3 sequences, 6% to 6.5% of them appearing once. Findings and limits, study-wide: For expanded intratumoral alpha and beta TCRs, counts tracked tumor mutation counts.

Time point denoted: sample taken at primary tumor resection. The antigens of these receptors remain unknown. Material: lung tumor tissue, obtained at surgery. These receptors originate from a male donor with early-stage non-small cell lung cancer.

This clonotype was recorded at least ten times. This beta chain represents an off-target read in a library built for alpha chains; its size is of limited meaning. The chain employs TRBV7-9 and TRBJ1-2, with D unclear. The CDR3 contains 12 residues. Germline V gene lookup returns CDR1 SEHNR and CDR2 FQNEAQ (reference sequence). Trimming shortened V by 5 bases and J by 2 bases, and 6 bases separated the two germline ends. CDR3 amino acids: CASSTDNYGYTF. CDR3 coding DNA: TGTGCCAGCAGCACGGACAACTATGGCTACACCTTC.

By share, this clonotype counts as medium-sized. This beta chain slipped into a library made for alpha chains as a stray read, so its size is not meaningful. This chain joins TRBV9 and TRBJ2-7, with D possibly TRBD1 on 6 matching bases. V was cut by 4 bases and J by 1 base, with 15 bases left in between. This CDR3 is 15 amino acids long. CDR1 is SGDLS and CDR2 is YYNGEE in the germline V gene. DNA of the CDR3: TGTGCCAGCAGCAGGGGGTCCGCTAAGTCCTACGAGCAGTACTTC. This encodes CASSRGSAKSYEQYF.

By proportion, this clonotype is medium-sized. The library was built for alpha chains, so this beta chain is an off-target read and its size means little. The chain has TRBV12-3 or TRBV12-4 and TRBJ2-7; no definite D call. The CDR3 consists of 11 residues. V lost 3 bases, J lost 7 bases, and 7 bases lay in between. In DNA, the CDR3 is TGTGCCAGCAGTTTTGGGCCAGAGCAGTACTTC. This encodes CASSFGPEQYF.

This clonotype has at least ten counts. This beta chain is a stray sequence in a library constructed for alpha chains; its clone size is not meaningful. This chain connects TRBV7-9 to TRBJ1-5, with TRBD1 matching 8 bases. Germline loops: CDR1 SEHNR, CDR2 FQNEAQ (reference sequence). CDR3 size: 13 residues. J was trimmed by 7 bases and V by 6 bases; bases with no gene match: 5. CDR3 sequence: CASSQTGDQPQHF. As DNA, the CDR3 is TGTGCCAGCAGTCAGACAGGGGACCAGCCCCAGCATTTT.

This clonotype was observed a handful of times. This beta chain was picked up by a library intended for alpha chains and is off target, so its count carries little meaning. The rearrangement links TRBV18 to TRBJ2-5; D unresolved. The CDR3 has 13 residues. The V end lost 2 bases, the J end lost 2 bases, and 6 bases lay between the germline ends. Germline loops: CDR1 KGHSH, CDR2 LQKENI. This chain's CDR3 is CASSPGRQETQYF. In DNA, the CDR3 is TGTGCCAGCTCACCAGGGCGACAAGAGACCCAGTACTTC. The variable domain in full, with the rest retrieved from reference TRBV18 and TRBJ2-5, is NAGVMQNPRHLVRRRGQEARLRCSPMKGHSHVYWYRQLPEEGLKFMVYLQKENIIDESGMPKERFSAEFPKEGPSILRIQQVVRGDSAAYFCASSPGRQETQYFGPGTRLLVL.

Relative to its sample, this clonotype is medium-sized (0.01 to 0.1%). For a library built for alpha chains, this beta chain is a stray read; little rests on its size. The J gene is TRBJ1-5, the V gene TRBV28; D is perhaps TRBD1 (6 bases). The CDR3 is made up of 14 amino acids. Looked up from germline, CDR1 is MDHEN and CDR2 is SYDVKM. V was shortened by 7 bases and J by 2 bases, with 12 bases between the two germline ends. The CDR3 loop is CASILQGGNQPQHF. CDR3 sequence (DNA): TGTGCCAGCATCCTACAGGGAGGCAATCAGCCCCAGCATTTT.

This clonotype was picked up many times. This beta chain turned up in a library designed for alpha chains; as an off-target read, its abundance says little. This chain joins TRBV28 and TRBJ1-5; the match to TRBD1 covers 8 bases. Trimming took 3 bases from V and 5 from J; bases not matched to a gene: 6. The germline gives CDR1 MDHEN, CDR2 SYDVKM. There are 15 residues in the CDR3. CDR3 DNA: TGTGCCAGCAGTTTCGGGGGGACAGGTGATCAGCCCCAGCATTTT. This gives the protein CASSFGGTGDQPQHF.

This clonotype showed up many times. This beta chain was picked up by a library intended for alpha chains and is off target, so its count carries little meaning. The chain couples TRBV7-2 to TRBJ1-5; D is undetermined. CDR3 size: 15 residues. Germline V lookup: CDR1 SGHTA, CDR2 FQGNSA. Trimming stripped 0 bases from V and 5 bases from J, with 11 bases between. DNA of the CDR3: TGTGCCAGCAGCTTAGCGACGGGCTCCCATCAGCCCCAGCATTTT. Its protein product is CASSLATGSHQPQHF.

This clonotype qualifies as medium-sized. This beta chain came through as a stray read in a library set up for alpha chains, and its size says little. The chain joins TRBV14 to TRBJ2-5; D not certain. V shed 5 bases and J shed 2 bases, with 21 bases lying between them. Germline loops: CDR1 SGHDN, CDR2 FVKESK. There are 17 residues in the CDR3. For the CDR3, the DNA is TGTGCCAGCAGCGCTAGAGTGCGAAGCTTTTCACAAGAGACCCAGTACTTC. This encodes CASSARVRSFSQETQYF.

This clonotype was seen at least ten times. The library was designed around alpha chains, so this beta chain is a stray read whose abundance carries little weight. V gene TRBV9 combines with J gene TRBJ1-2; the match to TRBD1 covers 10 bases. The V segment lost 3 bases and the J segment 8 bases; nucleotides outside the gene matches: 4. This CDR3 spans 13 amino acids. Germline CDR1 and CDR2: SGDLS and YYNGEE. Here the CDR3 reads CASSEGQGSGYTF. CDR3 bases: TGTGCCAGCAGCGAGGGACAGGGGAGCGGCTACACCTTC.

About this clonotype itself: This beta chain is off target for a library built for alpha chains, so its abundance means little. The chain couples TRBV11-3 to TRBJ2-1; D ambiguous. The CDR3 is made up of 12 amino acids. CDR1 is SGHNT, CDR2 YENEEA, per germline. Trimming took off 3 bases at V and 7 bases at J, with 7 bases between the two ends. CDR3 DNA sequence: TGTGCCAGCAGCTTGTTAGGGAATGAGCAGTTCTTC. The encoded protein is CASSLLGNEQFF. The full variable domain, in which reference TRBV11-3 and TRBJ2-1 provide the parts outside the CDR3, is EAGVVQSPRYKIIEKKQPVAFWCNPISGHNTLYWYLQNLGQGPELLIRYENEEAVDDSQLPKDRFSAERLKGVDSTLKIQPAELGDSAVYLCASSLLGNEQFFGPGTRLTVL.

This clonotype appeared many times. As an off-target read in a library built for alpha chains, this beta chain has a frequency of little significance. The rearrangement uses TRBV6-1 and TRBJ1-1; possibly TRBD1 for D (5 bases). CDR3 size: 14 residues. Trimming shortened V by 7 bases and J by 0 bases, and 12 bases separated the two germline ends. Germline lookup yields CDR1 MNHNS and CDR2 SASEGT. In nucleotides, the CDR3 is TGTGCCAGCACCCCGACAGCCATGAACACTGAAGCTTTCTTT. Translated: CASTPTAMNTEAFF.

With regard to this clonotype: Because the library targeted alpha chains, this beta chain is an off-target read whose size means little. The chain employs TRBV20-1 and TRBJ1-2; D not resolved. V was trimmed by 5 bases and J by 3 bases, leaving 13 bases between them. In germline, CDR1 is DFQATT, CDR2 SNEGSKA (reference sequence). This CDR3 comprises 13 residues. CDR3 DNA sequence: TGCAGTGCTTTTGGGAGGGAAGACTATGGCTACACCTTC. This gives the protein CSAFGREDYGYTF.

This clonotype appeared many times. The library was built for alpha chains, so this beta chain is an off-target read and its size means little. The rearrangement joins TRBV5-1 to TRBJ2-3, with D possibly being TRBD2 (6 bases). The CDR3 is made up of 14 amino acids. V lost 4 bases to trimming and J lost 2 bases, with 11 bases between them. CDR1 SGHRS and CDR2 YFSETQ come from the germline V gene. Written as DNA, the CDR3 is TGCGCCAGCAGCGGGGGGAAATACACAGATACGCAGTATTTT. It encodes CASSGGKYTDTQYF.

In this sample, this clonotype turned up many times. This beta chain is a stray sequence in a library constructed for alpha chains; its clone size is not meaningful. The chain combines TRBV5-5 with TRBJ2-3, with TRBD1 as a possible D gene (5 bases). The CDR3 spans 15 residues. Germline V lookup: CDR1 SGHKS, CDR2 YYEKEE (reference sequence). Trimming stripped 0 bases from V and 0 bases from J, with 8 bases between. The CDR3 protein is CASSLGQLSTDTQYF. CDR3 coding DNA: TGTGCCAGCAGCTTGGGACAGCTTAGCACAGATACGCAGTATTTT. Variable domain in full (rest from reference TRBV5-5 and TRBJ2-3): DAGVTQSPTHLIKTRGQQVTLRCSPISGHKSVSWYQQVLGQGPQFIFQYYEKEERGRGNFPDRFSARQFPNYSSELNVNALLLGDSALYLCASSLGQLSTDTQYFGPGTRLTVL.

Ten or more counts support this clonotype. This beta chain lies outside the target of a library built for alpha chains; its clone size means little. The chain links TRBV7-9 to TRBJ2-7; a weak D match, TRBD1 (6 bases). The CDR3 runs 15 residues. V was shortened by 5 bases and J by 3 bases, with 17 bases between the two germline ends. Germline loops: CDR1 SEHNR, CDR2 FQNEAQ (reference sequence). CDR3 DNA sequence: TGTGCCAGCAGCCCGGGACAAATTGTCCTCTACGAGCAGTACTTC. This encodes CASSPGQIVLYEQYF.

There are many counts of this clonotype. Because this beta chain is a stray read in a library intended to capture alpha chains, its abundance should not be given much weight. The chain links TRBV20-1 to TRBJ2-7; TRBD2 aligns across 9 bases. The CDR3 covers 14 residues. Germline V lookup: CDR1 DFQATT, CDR2 SNEGSKA (reference sequence). V trimming: 6 bases; J trimming: 4 bases; junction bases outside the gene matches: 10. The CDR3 reads CSARAAGGRYEQYF. CDR3 in DNA: TGCAGTGCCCGAGCAGCGGGGGGTAGGTACGAGCAGTACTTC.

This clonotype was seen many times. This beta chain appears as a stray read in a library generated for alpha chains; its size is not informative. The V call is TRBV7-6, the J call TRBJ2-2, with 13 bases lining up with TRBD2. Germline V CDR1 and CDR2: SGHVS, FNYEAQ. Germline trimming cut 1 base from V and 5 bases from J; bases unmatched to any gene: 7. CDR3 size: 18 residues. The CDR3 sequence is CASSLVGLAGAMTGELFF. In nucleotides, the CDR3 is TGTGCCAGCAGCTTAGTAGGACTAGCGGGAGCAATGACCGGGGAGCTGTTTTTT.

This clonotype was picked up many times. Being off target in a library aimed at alpha chains, this beta chain has a size of little meaning. This sequence joins TRBV4-3 and TRBJ2-5; 9 bases map to TRBD2. Germline V gene sequence: CDR1 LGHNA, CDR2 YSLEER. The ends lost 0 bases at V and 4 bases at J; junction bases unmatched: 15. This CDR3 comprises 19 residues. CDR3 coding DNA: TGCGCCAGCAGCCAAGAGCCTGGTAACGGCGGGGGGGCCTTAGAGACCCAGTACTTC. Protein: CASSQEPGNGGGALETQYF.

This clonotype appeared many times. This beta chain is a stray sequence in a library constructed for alpha chains; its clone size is not meaningful. This sequence joins TRBV7-3 and TRBJ2-2, with a tentative D call TRBD1 (6 bases). The length of the CDR3 is 12 residues. Deletions cut 3 bases from V and 7 bases from J, with 6 bases between. Germline V lookup: CDR1 SGHTA, CDR2 FQGTGA. CDR3 in DNA: TGTGCCAGCAGCTTGGACAGCGGGGAGCTGTTTTTT. Amino acid sequence: CASSLDSGELFF.

The table lists this clonotype with many counts. The size of this beta chain means little, since it is a stray read in a library made for alpha chains. The chain joins TRBV20-1 to TRBJ2-3, with D possibly TRBD1 on 6 matching bases. This CDR3 contains 15 residues. Germline CDR1 reads DFQATT; CDR2 reads SNEGSKA (reference sequence). Trimming left V 5 bases short and J 2 bases short, with 17 bases between. CDR3 sequence (DNA): TGCAGTGCTGACACAGGGCCGCAATACACAGATACGCAGTATTTT. Translation gives CSADTGPQYTDTQYF.

Ten or more counts support this clonotype. The library was prepared for alpha chains; this beta chain is a stray read, so its frequency means little. The chain is built from TRBV7-9 and TRBJ2-1; D is uncertain. Trimming cost V 8 bases and J 0 bases, with 14 bases left between them. Per germline, CDR1 SEHNR and CDR2 FQNEAQ (reference sequence). The CDR3 has 15 amino acids. The CDR3 region is CASHSVPPSYNEQFF. The CDR3 DNA follows: TGTGCCAGCCACAGCGTTCCCCCCTCCTACAATGAGCAGTTCTTC.

Details on this clonotype: The size of this beta chain means little, since it is a stray read in a library made for alpha chains. This chain links TRBV28 with TRBJ2-7; D is possibly TRBD2 (5 bases). V was trimmed by 1 base and J by 12 bases, leaving 13 bases between them. CDR3 length equals 12 residues. The germline gives CDR1 MDHEN, CDR2 SYDVKM. CDR3 coding DNA: TGTGCCAGCAGTTTATTTTCAGCTAGCCTGTACTTC. Translated, it gives CASSLFSASLYF. Based on the CDR3 plus reference TRBV28 and TRBJ2-7, the full variable domain is DVKVTQSSRYLVKRTGEKVFLECVQDMDHENMFWYRQDPGLGLRLIYFSYDVKMKEKGDIPEGYSVSREKKERFSLILESASTNQTSMYLCASSLFSASLYFGPGTRLTVT.

In this sample, this clonotype turned up many times. In a library made to pick up alpha chains, this beta chain is a stray read with a size that means little. The chain carries TRBV7-8 and TRBJ2-2; D remains ambiguous. V was cut by 0 bases and J by 4 bases, with 9 bases left in between. Per the germline V gene, CDR1 is SGHVS and CDR2 is FQNEAQ. The length of the CDR3 is 15 residues. CDR3 residues: CASSLAWASTGELFF. The CDR3 DNA sequence: TGTGCCAGCAGCTTAGCGTGGGCAAGCACCGGGGAGCTGTTTTTT. The whole variable domain, remainder taken from reference TRBV7-8 and TRBJ2-2, is GAGVSQSPRYKVAKRGQDVALRCDPISGHVSLFWYQQALGQGPEFLTYFQNEAQLDKSGLPSDRFFAERPEGSVSTLKIQRTQQEDSAVYLCASSLAWASTGELFFGEGSRLTVL.

This clonotype was found many times. This beta chain slipped into a library made for alpha chains as a stray read, so its size is not meaningful. The chain couples TRBV15 to TRBJ2-3, with 14 bases that match TRBD2. CDR3 length equals 17 residues. Germline V gene data show CDR1 as LNHNV and CDR2 as YYDKDF (reference sequence). The trim removed 2 bases at V and 6 bases at J, leaving 7 bases unmatched. DNA of the CDR3: TGTGCCACCAGCAGAACCGGACTAGCGGGAGGTCTTGATACGCAGTATTTT. This encodes CATSRTGLAGGLDTQYF.

This clonotype was picked up a small number of times. The library was built for alpha chains, so this beta chain is an off-target read and its size means little. The V call is TRBV30, the J call TRBJ2-2, with no clear D. The CDR3 has 13 residues. Germline CDR1 reads GTSNPN; CDR2 reads SVGIG (reference sequence). V lost 2 bases to trimming and J lost 5 bases, with 9 bases between them. CDR3 bases: TGTGCCTGGAGTCCAGGAAATACCGGGGAGCTGTTTTTT. It specifies CAWSPGNTGELFF. The full variable domain, in which reference TRBV30 and TRBJ2-2 provide the parts outside the CDR3, is SQTIHQWPATLVQPVGSPLSLECTVEGTSNPNLYWYRQAAGRGLQLLFYSVGIGQISSEVPQNLSASRPQDRQFILSSKKLLLSDSGFYLCAWSPGNTGELFFGEGSRLTVL.

This clonotype showed up many times. This beta chain came through as a stray read in a library set up for alpha chains, and its size says little. The V call is TRBV7-2, the J call TRBJ2-3, with TRBD1 identical over 8 bases. The CDR3 contains 15 residues. Germline V gene lookup returns CDR1 SGHTA and CDR2 FQGNSA. V lost 5 bases, J lost 2 bases, and 6 bases stayed unmatched. CDR3 amino acids: CASSPWGQATDTQYF. The CDR3 DNA reads as TGTGCCAGCAGCCCCTGGGGACAGGCCACAGATACGCAGTATTTT.